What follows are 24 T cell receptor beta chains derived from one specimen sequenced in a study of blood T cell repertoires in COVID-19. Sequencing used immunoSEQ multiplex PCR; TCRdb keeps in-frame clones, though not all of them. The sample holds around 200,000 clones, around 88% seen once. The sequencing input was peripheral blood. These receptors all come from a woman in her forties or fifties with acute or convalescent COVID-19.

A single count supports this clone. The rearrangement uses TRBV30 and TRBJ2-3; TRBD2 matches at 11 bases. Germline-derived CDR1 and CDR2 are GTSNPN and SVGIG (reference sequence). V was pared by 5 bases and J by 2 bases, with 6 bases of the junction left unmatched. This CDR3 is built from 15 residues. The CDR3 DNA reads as TGTGCCTGGGTATTAGCGGGAGGGGTCACAGATACGCAGTATTTT. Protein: CAWVLAGGVTDTQYF.

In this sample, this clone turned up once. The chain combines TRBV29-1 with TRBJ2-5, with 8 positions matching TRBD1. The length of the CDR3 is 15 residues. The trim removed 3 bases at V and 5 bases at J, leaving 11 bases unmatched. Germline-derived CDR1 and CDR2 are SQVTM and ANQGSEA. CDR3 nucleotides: TGCAGCGTTGAGGGGCAGGGGGCGAAATCGGAGACCCAGTACTTC. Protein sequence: CSVEGQGAKSETQYF. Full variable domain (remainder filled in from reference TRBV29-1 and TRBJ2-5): SAVISQKPSRDICQRGTSLTIQCQVDSQVTMMFWYRQQPGQSLTLIATANQGSEATYESGFVIDKFPISRPNLTFSTLTVSNMSPEDSSIYLCSVEGQGAKSETQYFGPGTRLLVL.

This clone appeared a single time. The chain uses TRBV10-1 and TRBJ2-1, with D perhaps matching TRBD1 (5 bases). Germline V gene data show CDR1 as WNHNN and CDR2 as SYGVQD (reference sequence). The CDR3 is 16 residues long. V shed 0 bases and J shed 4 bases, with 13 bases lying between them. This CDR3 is CASSESGQGNYNEQFF. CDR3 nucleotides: TGCGCCAGCAGTGAGTCAGGGCAGGGAAATTACAATGAGCAGTTCTTC.

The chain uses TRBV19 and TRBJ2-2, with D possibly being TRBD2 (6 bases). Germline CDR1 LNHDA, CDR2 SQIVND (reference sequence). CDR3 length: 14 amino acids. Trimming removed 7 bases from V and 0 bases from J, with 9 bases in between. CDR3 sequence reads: CASKRGTNTGELFF. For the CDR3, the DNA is TGTGCCAGTAAACGCGGGACGAACACCGGGGAGCTGTTTTTT.

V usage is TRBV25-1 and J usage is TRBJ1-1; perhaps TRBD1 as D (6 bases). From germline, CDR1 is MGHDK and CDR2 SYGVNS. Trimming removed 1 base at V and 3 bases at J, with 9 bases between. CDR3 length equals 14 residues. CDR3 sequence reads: CASSELDRDTEAFF. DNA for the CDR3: TGTGCCAGCAGTGAATTGGACAGAGACACTGAAGCTTTCTTT.

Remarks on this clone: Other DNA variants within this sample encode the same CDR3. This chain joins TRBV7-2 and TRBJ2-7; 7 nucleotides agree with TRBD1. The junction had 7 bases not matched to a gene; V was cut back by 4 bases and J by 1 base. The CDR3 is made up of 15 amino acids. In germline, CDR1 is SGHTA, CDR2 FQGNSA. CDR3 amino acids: CASSSQGTASYEQYF. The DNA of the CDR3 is TGTGCCAGCAGCTCTCAAGGGACAGCTTCCTACGAGCAGTACTTC.

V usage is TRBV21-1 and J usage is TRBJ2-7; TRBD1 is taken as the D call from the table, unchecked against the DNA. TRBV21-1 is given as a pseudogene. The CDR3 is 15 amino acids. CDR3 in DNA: TGTGCCAGCAGCGAGTGGGACAGGGGTGAATACGAGCAGTACTTC. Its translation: CASSEWDRGEYEQYF.

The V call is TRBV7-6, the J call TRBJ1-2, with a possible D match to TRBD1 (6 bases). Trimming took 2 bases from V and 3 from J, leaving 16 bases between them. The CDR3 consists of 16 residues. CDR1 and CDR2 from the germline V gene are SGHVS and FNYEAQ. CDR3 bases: TGTGCCAGCAGCTTATGGGGGCCCGACTTGGACTATGGCTACACCTTC. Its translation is CASSLWGPDLDYGYTF.

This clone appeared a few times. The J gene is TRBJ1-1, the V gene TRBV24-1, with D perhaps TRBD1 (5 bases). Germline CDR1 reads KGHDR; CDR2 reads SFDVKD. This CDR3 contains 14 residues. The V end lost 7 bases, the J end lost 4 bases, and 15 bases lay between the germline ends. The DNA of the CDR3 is TGTGCCACCAGAACCGAAGGGGAGGGCACTGAAGCTTTCTTT. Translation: CATRTEGEGTEAFF.

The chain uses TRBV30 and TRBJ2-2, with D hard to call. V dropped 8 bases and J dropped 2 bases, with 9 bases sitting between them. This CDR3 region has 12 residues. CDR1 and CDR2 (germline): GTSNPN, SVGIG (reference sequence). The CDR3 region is CALNINTGELFF. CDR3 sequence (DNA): TGTGCCCTCAACATCAACACCGGGGAGCTGTTTTTT.

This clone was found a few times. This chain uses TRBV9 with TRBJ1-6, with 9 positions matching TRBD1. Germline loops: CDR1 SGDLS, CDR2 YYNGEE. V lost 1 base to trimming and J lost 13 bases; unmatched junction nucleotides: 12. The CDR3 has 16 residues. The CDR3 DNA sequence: TGTGCCAGCAGCGTAAATCCGGGACAGGGCCCTTTCCCCCTCCACTTT. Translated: CASSVNPGQGPFPLHF.

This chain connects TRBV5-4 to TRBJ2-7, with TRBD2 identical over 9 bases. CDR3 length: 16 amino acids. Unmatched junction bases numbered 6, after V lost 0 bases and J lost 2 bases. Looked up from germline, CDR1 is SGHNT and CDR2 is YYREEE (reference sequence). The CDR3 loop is CASSLASGVIPYEQYF. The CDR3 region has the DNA TGTGCCAGCAGCTTGGCTAGCGGGGTAATTCCCTACGAGCAGTACTTC. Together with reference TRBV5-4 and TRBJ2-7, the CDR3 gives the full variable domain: ETGVTQSPTHLIKTRGQQVTLRCSSQSGHNTVSWYQQALGQGPQFIFQYYREEENGRGNFPPRFSGLQFPNYSSELNVNALELDDSALYLCASSLASGVIPYEQYFGPGTRLTVT.

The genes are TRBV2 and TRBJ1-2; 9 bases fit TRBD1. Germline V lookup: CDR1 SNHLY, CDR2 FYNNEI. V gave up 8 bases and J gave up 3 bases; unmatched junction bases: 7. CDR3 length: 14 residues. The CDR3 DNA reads TGTGCCAGCTATCCGGGACAGGGTGACTATGGCTACACCTTC. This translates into CASYPGQGDYGYTF.

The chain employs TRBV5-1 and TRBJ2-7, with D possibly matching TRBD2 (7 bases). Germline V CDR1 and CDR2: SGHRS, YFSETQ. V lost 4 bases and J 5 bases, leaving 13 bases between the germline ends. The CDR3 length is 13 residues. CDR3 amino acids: CASSKQGGDEQYF. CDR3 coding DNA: TGCGCCAGCAGCAAACAGGGAGGGGACGAGCAGTACTTC. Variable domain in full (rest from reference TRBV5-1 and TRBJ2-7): KAGVTQTPRYLIKTRGQQVTLSCSPISGHRSVSWYQQTPGQGLQFLFEYFSETQRNKGNFPGRFSGRQFSNSRSEMNVSTLELGDSALYLCASSKQGGDEQYFGPGTRLTVT.

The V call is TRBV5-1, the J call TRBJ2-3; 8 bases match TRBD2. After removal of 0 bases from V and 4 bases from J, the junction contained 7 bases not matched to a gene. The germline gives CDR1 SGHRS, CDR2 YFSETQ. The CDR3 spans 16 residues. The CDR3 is CASSLAPGGPADTQYF. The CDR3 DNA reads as TGCGCCAGCAGCTTGGCGCCGGGAGGGCCCGCAGATACGCAGTATTTT.

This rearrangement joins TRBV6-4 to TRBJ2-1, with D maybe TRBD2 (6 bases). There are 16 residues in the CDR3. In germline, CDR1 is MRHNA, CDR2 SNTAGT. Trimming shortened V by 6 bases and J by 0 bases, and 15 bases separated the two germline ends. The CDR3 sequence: CASSVRGFSSYNEQFF. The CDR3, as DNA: TGTGCCAGCAGCGTCCGGGGGTTCAGCTCCTACAATGAGCAGTTCTTC.

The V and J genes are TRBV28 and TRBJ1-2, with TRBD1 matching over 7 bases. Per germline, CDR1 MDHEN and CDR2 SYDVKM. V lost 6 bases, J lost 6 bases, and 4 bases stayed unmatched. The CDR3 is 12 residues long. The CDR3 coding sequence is TGTGCCAGCAGGACCACAGGGGATGGCTACACCTTC. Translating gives CASRTTGDGYTF.

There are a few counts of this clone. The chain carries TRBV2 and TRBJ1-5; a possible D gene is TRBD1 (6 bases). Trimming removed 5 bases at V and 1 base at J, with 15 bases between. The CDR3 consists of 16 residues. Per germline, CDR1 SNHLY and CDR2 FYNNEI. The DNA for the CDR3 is TGTGCCAGCAGTCTGAGGGGGGGTGGAAGCAATCAGCCCCAGCATTTT. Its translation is CASSLRGGGSNQPQHF.

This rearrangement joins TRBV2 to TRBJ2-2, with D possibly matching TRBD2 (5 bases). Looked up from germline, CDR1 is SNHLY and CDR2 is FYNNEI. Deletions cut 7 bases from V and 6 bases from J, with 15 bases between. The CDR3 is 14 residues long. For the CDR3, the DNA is TGTGCCAGCATACCTGACTATAGGGCCGGGGAGCTGTTTTTT. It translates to CASIPDYRAGELFF. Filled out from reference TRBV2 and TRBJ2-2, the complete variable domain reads EPEVTQTPSHQVTQMGQEVILRCVPISNHLYFYWYRQILGQKVEFLVSFYNNEISEKSEIFDDQFSVERPDGSNFTLKIRSTKLEDSAMYFCASIPDYRAGELFFGEGSRLTVL.

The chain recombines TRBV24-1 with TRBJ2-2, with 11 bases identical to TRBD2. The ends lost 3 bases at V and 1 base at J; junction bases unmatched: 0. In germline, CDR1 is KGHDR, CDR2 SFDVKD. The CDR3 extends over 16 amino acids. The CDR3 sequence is CATSDGTSGNTGELFF. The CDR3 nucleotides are TGTGCCACCAGTGATGGGACTAGCGGGAACACCGGGGAGCTGTTTTTT.

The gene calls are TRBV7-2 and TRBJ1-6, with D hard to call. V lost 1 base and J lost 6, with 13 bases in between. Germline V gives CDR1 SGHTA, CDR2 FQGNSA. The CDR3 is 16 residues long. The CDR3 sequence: CASSLGPAQANSPLHF. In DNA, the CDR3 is TGTGCCAGCAGCTTAGGCCCCGCCCAAGCTAATTCACCCCTCCACTTT. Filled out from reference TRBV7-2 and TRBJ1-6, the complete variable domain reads GAGVSQSPSNKVTEKGKDVELRCDPISGHTALYWYRQSLGQGLEFLIYFQGNSAPDKSGLPSDRFSAERTGGSVSTLTIQRTQQEDSAVYLCASSLGPAQANSPLHFGNGTRLTVT.

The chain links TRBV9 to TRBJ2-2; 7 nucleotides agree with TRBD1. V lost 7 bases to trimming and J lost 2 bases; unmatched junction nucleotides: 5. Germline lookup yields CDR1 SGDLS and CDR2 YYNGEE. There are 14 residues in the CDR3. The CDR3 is CASVGQTNTGELFF. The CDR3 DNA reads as TGTGCCAGCGTGGGACAGACAAACACCGGGGAGCTGTTTTTT.

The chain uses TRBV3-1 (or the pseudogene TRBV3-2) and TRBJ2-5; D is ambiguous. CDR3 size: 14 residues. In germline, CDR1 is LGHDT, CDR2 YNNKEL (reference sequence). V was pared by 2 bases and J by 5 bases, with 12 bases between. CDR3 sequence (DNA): TGTGCCAGCAGCCAAACCCTCACCGGGGAGACCCAGTACTTC. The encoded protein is CASSQTLTGETQYF.

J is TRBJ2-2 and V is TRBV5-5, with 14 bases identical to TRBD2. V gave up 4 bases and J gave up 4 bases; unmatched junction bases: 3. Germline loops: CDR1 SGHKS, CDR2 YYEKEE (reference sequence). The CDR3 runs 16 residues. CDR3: CASSLTSGRGTGELFF. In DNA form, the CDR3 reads TGTGCCAGCAGCCTGACTAGCGGGAGGGGCACCGGGGAGCTGTTTTTT.